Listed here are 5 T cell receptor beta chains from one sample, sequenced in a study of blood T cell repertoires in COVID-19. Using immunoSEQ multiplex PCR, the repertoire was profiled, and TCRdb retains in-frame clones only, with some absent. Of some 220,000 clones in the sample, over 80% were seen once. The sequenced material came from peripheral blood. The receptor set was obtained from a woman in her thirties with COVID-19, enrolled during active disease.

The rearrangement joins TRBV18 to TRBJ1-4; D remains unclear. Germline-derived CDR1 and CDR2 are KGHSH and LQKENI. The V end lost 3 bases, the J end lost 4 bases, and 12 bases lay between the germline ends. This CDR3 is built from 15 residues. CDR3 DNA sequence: TGTGCCAGCTCACCCGAGAAGCGACTTAATGAAAAACTGTTTTTT. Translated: CASSPEKRLNEKLFF.

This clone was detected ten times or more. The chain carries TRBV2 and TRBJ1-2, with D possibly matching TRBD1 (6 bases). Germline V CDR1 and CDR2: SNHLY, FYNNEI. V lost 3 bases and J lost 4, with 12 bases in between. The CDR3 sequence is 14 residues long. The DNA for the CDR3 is TGTGCCAGCAGTGAGATCCAGGGGACCTATGGCTACACCTTC. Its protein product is CASSEIQGTYGYTF.

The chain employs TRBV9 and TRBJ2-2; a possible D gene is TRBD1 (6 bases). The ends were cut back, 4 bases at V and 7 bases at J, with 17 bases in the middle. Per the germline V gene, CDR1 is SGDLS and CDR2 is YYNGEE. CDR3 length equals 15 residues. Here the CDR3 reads CASSFSPQGNGELFF. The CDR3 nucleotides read TGTGCCAGCAGCTTCTCTCCACAGGGAAACGGGGAGCTGTTTTTT.

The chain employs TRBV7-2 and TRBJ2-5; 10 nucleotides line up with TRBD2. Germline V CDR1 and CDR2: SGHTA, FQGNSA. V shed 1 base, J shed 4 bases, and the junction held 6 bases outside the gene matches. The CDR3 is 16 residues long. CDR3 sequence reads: CASSLGETSGPETQYF. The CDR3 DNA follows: TGTGCCAGCAGCTTAGGCGAGACTAGCGGGCCAGAGACCCAGTACTTC. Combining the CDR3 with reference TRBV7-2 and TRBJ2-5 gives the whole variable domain GAGVSQSPSNKVTEKGKDVELRCDPISGHTALYWYRQSLGQGLEFLIYFQGNSAPDKSGLPSDRFSAERTGGSVSTLTIQRTQQEDSAVYLCASSLGETSGPETQYFGPGTRLLVL.

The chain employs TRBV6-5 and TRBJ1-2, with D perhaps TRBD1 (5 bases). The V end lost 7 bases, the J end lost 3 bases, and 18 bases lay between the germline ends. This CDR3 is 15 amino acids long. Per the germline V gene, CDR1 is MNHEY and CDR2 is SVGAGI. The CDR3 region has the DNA TGTGCCAGCACCCACCCCCCAGGGCGCTACTATGGCTACACCTTC. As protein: CASTHPPGRYYGYTF.